The 25 T cell receptor beta chains in this list originate from one sample, sequenced in a study of read filtering for tumor transcriptome and immune sequencing. Molecular barcoded adaptors covering alpha/delta and beta/gamma chains were used on roughly 400 ng RNA. Each CDR3 protein is one row after TCRdb ran MiXCR on the reads. This sample carries about 25,000 distinct CDR3 sequences, under 25% of them seen once, and the ten largest clones take roughly half. The material sequenced was a population of CD138-negative cells sorted from bone marrow. The receptors originated from a donor aged 40 or over with multiple myeloma.

This clonotype was picked up many times. The chain employs TRBV6-5 and TRBJ2-3, with TRBD2 matching over 7 bases. This CDR3 comprises 16 residues. Germline V gene lookup returns CDR1 MNHEY and CDR2 SVGAGI. The junction had 4 bases not matched to a gene; V was cut back by 1 base and J by 0 bases. The DNA of the CDR3 is TGTGCCAGCAGTTACTTAGGGCGGGGGAGCACAGATACGCAGTATTTT. As protein: CASSYLGRGSTDTQYF.

This clonotype has at least ten counts. The chain combines TRBV9 with TRBJ2-3; no reliable D call. The CDR3 is 14 residues long. Germline V gene lookup returns CDR1 SGDLS and CDR2 YYNGEE. V was trimmed by 5 bases and J by 6 bases, leaving 16 bases between them. The CDR3 DNA reads TGTGCCAGCAGTACTACATGGCTCAGGGATACGCAGTATTTT. Translated: CASSTTWLRDTQYF.

The chain has TRBV5-1 and TRBJ1-5; TRBD1 might be the D (6 bases). The CDR3 has 15 residues. Germline CDR1 and CDR2: SGHRS and YFSETQ. Trimming removed 1 base at V and 7 bases at J, with 15 bases between. The CDR3 sequence: CASSLLGGAGQPQHF. The CDR3 nucleotides are TGCGCCAGCAGCTTGCTGGGGGGCGCGGGACAGCCCCAGCATTTT.

This clonotype was seen more than once but under ten times. The chain employs TRBV20-1 and TRBJ2-6, with TRBD1 matching over 10 bases. Trimming at V came to 0 bases and at J to 4 bases, leaving 6 bases not matched to a gene. The V gene's germline CDR1 is DFQATT and CDR2 SNEGSKA (reference sequence). The CDR3 has 17 residues. The CDR3 nucleotides read TGCAGTGCTAGAGATGTTGACAGGGGGCAAGGGGCCAACGTCCTGACTTTC. Encoded protein: CSARDVDRGQGANVLTF.

In its sample, this clonotype was seen many times. CDR3 in amino acids: CASSPNYEQFF. The DNA of the CDR3 is TGTGCCAGCTCACCCAATTATGAGCAGTTCTTC. The J gene is TRBJ2-1, the V gene TRBV18; D remains ambiguous. The V and J ends lost 3 bases and 8 bases respectively, with 5 bases between them. From germline, CDR1 is KGHSH and CDR2 LQKENI. CDR3 length: 11 amino acids.

This sequence joins TRBV20-1 and TRBJ1-2; D is uncertain. This CDR3 spans 14 amino acids. Germline V CDR1 and CDR2: DFQATT, SNEGSKA (reference sequence). The CDR3 loop is CTSQPGLANYGYTF. CDR3 sequence (DNA): TGCACCTCCCAGCCAGGACTAGCTAACTATGGCTACACCTTC.

V and J are TRBV5-1 and TRBJ1-1; maybe TRBD1 (6 bases). The CDR3 is made up of 13 amino acids. V was trimmed by 4 bases and J by 2 bases, leaving 9 bases between them. The germline gives CDR1 SGHRS, CDR2 YFSETQ. The DNA for the CDR3 is TGCGCCAGCAGCCCAGGGGATAACACTGAAGCTTTCTTT. Translated: CASSPGDNTEAFF.

This clonotype was detected only once. A single base is all that separates this from a far larger clone, so a read error is likely. This chain links TRBV6-1 with TRBJ2-2; TRBD1 matches at 9 bases. Germline V gives CDR1 MNHNS, CDR2 SASEGT. This CDR3 contains 15 residues. The CDR3 spells CASSRDRVDTGGLFF. DNA for the CDR3: TGTGCCAGCAGCCGGGACAGGGTTGACACCGGGGGGCTGTTTTTT.

This clonotype appeared many times. The CDR3 protein is CASSSVGQGNQPQHF. CDR3 coding DNA: TGTGCCAGCAGTTCCGTAGGGCAGGGCAATCAGCCCCAGCATTTT. This chain connects TRBV28 to TRBJ1-5; D is unclear. The CDR3 runs to 15 residues. CDR1 and CDR2 from the germline V gene are MDHEN and SYDVKM. V lost 4 bases, J lost 2 bases, and 12 bases lay in between.

This clonotype was counted only a few times. This rearrangement joins TRBV6-4 to TRBJ2-2; unclear D gene. Germline V gene lookup returns CDR1 MRHNA and CDR2 SNTAGT. The germline V and J ends were trimmed by 6 bases and 7 bases, with 21 bases remaining between them. CDR3 length: 16 residues. The CDR3 sequence is CASSELPGPDGGELFF. CDR3 nucleotide sequence: TGTGCCAGCAGCGAACTACCTGGTCCTGATGGCGGGGAGCTGTTTTTT.

Ten or more counts support this clonotype. This sequence joins TRBV12-3 or TRBV12-4 and TRBJ2-4; D gene unclear. The CDR3 length is 15 residues. Trimming pared 6 bases from V and 6 bases from J, leaving 18 bases between. The CDR3 nucleotides are TGTGCCAGCAGCAAAGACCCAGGAGCAGTAAACATTCAGTACTTC. Its translation is CASSKDPGAVNIQYF.

As concerns this clonotype: This could be a read error, since a much larger clone is one nucleotide away. The chain combines TRBV5-1 with TRBJ1-1, with 8 bases fitting TRBD1. The CDR3 runs to 16 residues. The germline V gene encodes CDR1 SGHRS and CDR2 YFSETQ. The DNA for the CDR3 is TGCACCAGCAGCTTGGATCCCGGGACAGGGAACACTGAAGCTTTCTTT. Translating gives CTSSLDPGTGNTEAFF. The complete variable domain, with remaining parts taken from reference TRBV5-1 and TRBJ1-1, reads KAGVTQTPRYLIKTRGQQVTLSCSPISGHRSVSWYQQTPGQGLQFLFEYFSETQRNKGNFPGRFSGRQFSNSRSEMNVSTLELGDSALYLCTSSLDPGTGNTEAFFGQGTRLTVV.

About this clonotype: Just one base apart from a much larger clone, this may be a read error. The chain joins TRBV4-2 to TRBJ1-1; unclear D gene. Trimming took 4 bases from V and 5 from J, leaving 8 bases between them. Per germline, CDR1 LGHNA and CDR2 YNFKEQ. CDR3 length: 12 residues. CDR3 region: CASSRDWTEAFF. DNA of the CDR3: TGTGCCAGCAGCCGTGATTGGACTGAAGCTTTCTTT.

By share, this clonotype ranks as medium-sized (0.01 to 0.1%). The rearrangement links TRBV5-1 to TRBJ2-7; 7 positions match TRBD1. This CDR3 has 15 amino acids. V gave up 5 bases and J gave up 3 bases; unmatched junction bases: 11. The germline V gene encodes CDR1 SGHRS and CDR2 YFSETQ. The CDR3 coding sequence is TGCGCCAGCAGGAGTTTCCGGGACAGACTCTACGAGCAGTACTTC. Translated: CASRSFRDRLYEQYF.

In its sample, this clonotype was seen many times. The V call is TRBV3-1, the J call TRBJ2-1; maybe TRBD2 (6 bases). CDR1 is LGHDT and CDR2 is YNNKEL in the germline V gene (reference sequence). Trimming took off 0 bases at V and 6 bases at J, with 12 bases between the two ends. The CDR3 has 15 residues. The CDR3 DNA follows: TGTGCCAGCAGCCAAGATCCTACTAGCTTCAATGAGCAGTTCTTC. It encodes CASSQDPTSFNEQFF.

This clonotype was counted a few times. The CDR3 bases are TGCAGTGCCCTTCGGACTAGCGGGGCTTCCTCCTACAATGAGCAGTTCTTC. Its translation: CSALRTSGASSYNEQFF. V and J are TRBV20-1 and TRBJ2-1; 12 nucleotides line up with TRBD2. CDR1 DFQATT and CDR2 SNEGSKA come from the germline V gene (reference sequence). CDR3 length: 17 residues. V shed 6 bases and J 0 bases; nucleotides not matched to a gene: 9.

This clonotype has a count of ten or more. V gene TRBV20-1 combines with J gene TRBJ2-4; maybe TRBD1 (6 bases). This CDR3 comprises 17 residues. The germline CDR1 and CDR2 sequences are DFQATT and SNEGSKA (reference sequence). V was pared by 0 bases and J by 1 base, with 16 bases between. The CDR3 loop is CSARDPQTGMAKNIQYF. The CDR3 nucleotides are TGCAGTGCTAGAGATCCCCAAACAGGGATGGCCAAAAACATTCAGTACTTC.

A remark on this clonotype: A read error is possible here, since a much larger clone lies one base away. The chain recombines TRBV6-2 or TRBV6-3 with TRBJ2-1; no firm D call. Germline-derived CDR1 and CDR2 are MNHEY and SVGEGT. This CDR3 contains 12 residues. V gave up 3 bases and J gave up 7 bases, with 7 bases separating them. In nucleotides, the CDR3 is TGTGCCAGCAGTTATACCGGGAATGAGCAGTTCTTC. This sequence encodes CASSYTGNEQFF.

This clonotype was seen many times. The chain joins TRBV29-1 to TRBJ2-1; 8 bases map to TRBD1. With V trimmed by 4 bases and J by 4 bases, 24 bases remained unmatched. CDR1 is SQVTM and CDR2 is ANQGSEA in the germline V gene. This CDR3 has 20 amino acids. The DNA for the CDR3 is TGCAGCGTTGTTCCTCCGGGACAGGCATACGTTAGTGCCCGATACAATGAGCAGTTCTTC. Its protein is CSVVPPGQAYVSARYNEQFF.

This clonotype came up many times. The rearrangement links TRBV5-1 to TRBJ2-2, with D possibly matching TRBD1 (5 bases). V lost 7 bases and J 6 bases, leaving 13 bases between the germline ends. The CDR3 is 13 amino acids. Germline V CDR1 and CDR2: SGHRS, YFSETQ. The CDR3 protein is CASGIRGPGELFF. As DNA, the CDR3 is TGCGCCAGCGGAATAAGGGGTCCCGGGGAGCTGTTTTTT.

This clonotype was counted many times. The CDR3 coding sequence is TGTGCCAGCAGTCGGGACGGACCTCACAATGAGCAGTTCTTC. Amino acid sequence: CASSRDGPHNEQFF. The chain couples TRBV27 to TRBJ2-1; tentatively, D is TRBD1 or TRBD2 (5 bases each). The germline CDR1 and CDR2 sequences are MNHEY and SMNVEV (reference sequence). This CDR3 is 14 amino acids long. V shed 5 bases and J shed 5 bases, with 13 bases lying between them.

This clonotype occurred many times. The rearrangement links TRBV12-3 or TRBV12-4 to TRBJ2-5; no clear D gene. With 3 bases removed from V and 14 bases from J, the gap between germline ends came to 13 bases. The CDR3 runs to 11 residues. The CDR3 region is CASSFQRRLYF. Written as DNA, the CDR3 is TGTGCCAGCAGTTTTCAGAGACGGCTTTACTTC.

Sample share makes this clonotype large. The genes are TRBV4-1 and TRBJ2-7; 9 bases map to TRBD1. There are 16 residues in the CDR3. J gave up 7 bases and V 1 base, and 11 bases lay outside the gene matches. Looked up from germline, CDR1 is MGHRA and CDR2 is YSYEKL. Here the CDR3 reads CASSQVDRGTHWEQYF. CDR3 DNA sequence: TGCGCCAGCAGCCAAGTGGACAGGGGAACTCATTGGGAGCAGTACTTC.

This clonotype was seen at least ten times. The chain uses TRBV20-1 and TRBJ2-3, with 13 nucleotides matching TRBD2. The CDR3 has 15 amino acids. The ends lost 6 bases at V and 2 bases at J; junction bases unmatched: 5. Looked up from germline, CDR1 is DFQATT and CDR2 is SNEGSKA (reference sequence). CDR3 sequence: CSALTSGGFTDTQYF. The CDR3 region has the DNA TGCAGTGCCCTGACTAGCGGGGGGTTCACAGATACGCAGTATTTT.

This clonotype was seen ten or more times. CDR3 in amino acids: CASSSPSGGRETQYF. CDR3 sequence (DNA): TGCGCCAGCAGCTCCCCCTCCGGGGGCCGTGAGACCCAGTACTTC. The V gene is TRBV5-1, the J gene TRBJ2-5, with D perhaps being TRBD1 or TRBD2 (6 bases each). The V end was cut by 3 bases, the J end by 5 bases, with 17 bases between. CDR3 size: 15 residues. From germline, CDR1 is SGHRS and CDR2 YFSETQ.